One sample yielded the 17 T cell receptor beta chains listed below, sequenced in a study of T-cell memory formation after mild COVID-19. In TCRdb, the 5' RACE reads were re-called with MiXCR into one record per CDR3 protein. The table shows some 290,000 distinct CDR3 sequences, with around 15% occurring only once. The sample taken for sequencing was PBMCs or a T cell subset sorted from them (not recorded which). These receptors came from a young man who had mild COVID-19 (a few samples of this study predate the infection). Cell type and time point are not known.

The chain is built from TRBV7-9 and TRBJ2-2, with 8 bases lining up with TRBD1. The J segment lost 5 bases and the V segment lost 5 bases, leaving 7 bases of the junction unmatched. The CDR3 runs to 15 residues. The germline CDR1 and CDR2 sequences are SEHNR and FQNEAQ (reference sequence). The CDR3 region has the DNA TGTGCCAGCAGCGCACGACAGGGGAGGACCGGGGAGCTGTTTTTT. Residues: CASSARQGRTGELFF.

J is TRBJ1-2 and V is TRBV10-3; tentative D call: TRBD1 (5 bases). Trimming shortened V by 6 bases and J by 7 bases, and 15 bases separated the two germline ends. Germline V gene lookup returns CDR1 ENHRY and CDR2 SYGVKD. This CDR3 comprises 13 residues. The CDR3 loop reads CAISRQSGGGYTF. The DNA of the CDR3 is TGTGCCATCAGCCGACAGTCCGGGGGTGGCTACACCTTC.

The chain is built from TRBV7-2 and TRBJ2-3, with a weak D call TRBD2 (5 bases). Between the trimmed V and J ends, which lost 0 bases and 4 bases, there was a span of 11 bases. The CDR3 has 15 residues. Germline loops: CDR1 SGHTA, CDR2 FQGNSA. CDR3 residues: CASSLAGARPDTQYF. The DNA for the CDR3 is TGTGCCAGCAGCTTAGCGGGAGCCCGCCCAGATACGCAGTATTTT.

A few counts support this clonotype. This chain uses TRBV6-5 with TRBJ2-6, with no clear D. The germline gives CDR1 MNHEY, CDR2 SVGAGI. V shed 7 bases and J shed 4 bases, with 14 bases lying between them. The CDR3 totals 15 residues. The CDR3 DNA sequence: TGTGCCAGCAAGACCCGAGTGGCCGGGGCCAACGTCCTGACTTTC. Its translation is CASKTRVAGANVLTF.

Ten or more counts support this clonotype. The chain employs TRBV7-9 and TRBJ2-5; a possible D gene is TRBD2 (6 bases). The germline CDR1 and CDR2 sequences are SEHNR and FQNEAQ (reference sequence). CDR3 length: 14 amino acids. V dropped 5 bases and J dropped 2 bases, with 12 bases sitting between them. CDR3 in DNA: TGTGCCAGCAGCGAGGCGGGGTTACAAGAGACCCAGTACTTC. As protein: CASSEAGLQETQYF.

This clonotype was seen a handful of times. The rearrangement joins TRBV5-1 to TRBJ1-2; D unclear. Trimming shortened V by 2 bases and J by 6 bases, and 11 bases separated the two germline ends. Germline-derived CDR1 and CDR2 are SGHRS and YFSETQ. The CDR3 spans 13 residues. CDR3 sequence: CASSLAGGDGYTF. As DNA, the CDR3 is TGCGCCAGCAGCTTAGCGGGAGGCGATGGCTACACCTTC.

CDR3 DNA sequence: TGTGCCAGCGGGGGGACAGGGGCGGTTCAGCCCCAGCATTTT. Protein sequence: CASGGTGAVQPQHF. J is TRBJ1-5 and V is TRBV2; 10 bases align to TRBD1. This CDR3 is built from 14 residues. CDR1 and CDR2 (germline): SNHLY, FYNNEI. The V and J ends lost 8 bases and 6 bases, in that order; junction bases with no gene match: 7.

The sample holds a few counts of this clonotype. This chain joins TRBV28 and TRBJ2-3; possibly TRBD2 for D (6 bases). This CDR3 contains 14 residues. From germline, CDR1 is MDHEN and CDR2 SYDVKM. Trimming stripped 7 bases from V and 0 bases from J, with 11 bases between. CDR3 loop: CASTRGGSTDTQYF. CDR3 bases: TGTGCCAGCACCCGTGGGGGGAGCACAGATACGCAGTATTTT.

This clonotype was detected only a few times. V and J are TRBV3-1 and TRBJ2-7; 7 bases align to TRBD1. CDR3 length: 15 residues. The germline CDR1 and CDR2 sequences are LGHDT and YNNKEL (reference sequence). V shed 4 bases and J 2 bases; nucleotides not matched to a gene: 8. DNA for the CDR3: TGTGCCAGCAGCCCCCGGACAGGAGTCCCCTACGAGCAGTACTTC. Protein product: CASSPRTGVPYEQYF.

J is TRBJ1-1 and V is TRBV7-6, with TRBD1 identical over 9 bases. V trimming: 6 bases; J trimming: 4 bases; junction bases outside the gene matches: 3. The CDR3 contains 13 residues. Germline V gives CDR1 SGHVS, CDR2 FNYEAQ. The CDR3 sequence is CASRGTGPTEAFF. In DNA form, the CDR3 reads TGTGCCAGCAGGGGGACAGGGCCCACTGAAGCTTTCTTT. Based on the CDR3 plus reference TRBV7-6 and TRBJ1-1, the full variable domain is GAGVSQSPRYKVTKRGQDVALRCDPISGHVSLYWYRQALGQGPEFLTYFNYEAQQDKSGLPNDRFSAERPEGSISTLTIQRTEQRDSAMYRCASRGTGPTEAFFGQGTRLTVV.

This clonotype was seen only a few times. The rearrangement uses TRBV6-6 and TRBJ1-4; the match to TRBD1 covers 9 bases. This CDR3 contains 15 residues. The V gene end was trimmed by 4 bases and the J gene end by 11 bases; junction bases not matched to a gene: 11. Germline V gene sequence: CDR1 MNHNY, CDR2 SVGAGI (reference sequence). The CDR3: CASSSARDREGKLFF. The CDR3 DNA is TGTGCCAGCAGTTCCGCTCGGGACAGGGAGGGGAAACTGTTTTTT.

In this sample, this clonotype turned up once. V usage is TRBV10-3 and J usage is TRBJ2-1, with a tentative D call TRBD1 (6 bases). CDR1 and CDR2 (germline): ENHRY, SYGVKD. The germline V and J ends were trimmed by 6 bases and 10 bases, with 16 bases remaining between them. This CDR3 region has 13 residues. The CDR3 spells CAISRQVVEEQFF. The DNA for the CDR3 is TGTGCCATCAGCCGACAGGTAGTAGAGGAGCAGTTCTTC.

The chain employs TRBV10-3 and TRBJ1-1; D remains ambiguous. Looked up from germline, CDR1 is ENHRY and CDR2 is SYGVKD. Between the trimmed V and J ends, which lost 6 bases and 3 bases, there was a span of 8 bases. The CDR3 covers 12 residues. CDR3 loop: CAIRNKDTEAFF. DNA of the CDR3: TGTGCCATCAGGAATAAGGACACTGAAGCTTTCTTT.

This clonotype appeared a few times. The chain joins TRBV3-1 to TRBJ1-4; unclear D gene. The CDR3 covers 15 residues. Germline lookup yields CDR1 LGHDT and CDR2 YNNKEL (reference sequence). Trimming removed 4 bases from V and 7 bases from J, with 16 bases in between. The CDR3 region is CASSPSGWRIEKLFF. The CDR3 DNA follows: TGTGCCAGCAGCCCCTCGGGGTGGCGGATTGAAAAACTGTTTTTT.

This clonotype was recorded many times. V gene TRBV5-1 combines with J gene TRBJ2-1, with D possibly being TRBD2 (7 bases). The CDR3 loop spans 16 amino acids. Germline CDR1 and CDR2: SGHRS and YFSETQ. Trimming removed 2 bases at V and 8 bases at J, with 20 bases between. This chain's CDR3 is CASSLGRGGAVDEQFF. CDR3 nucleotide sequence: TGCGCCAGCAGCTTAGGTCGTGGGGGGGCTGTGGATGAGCAGTTCTTC.

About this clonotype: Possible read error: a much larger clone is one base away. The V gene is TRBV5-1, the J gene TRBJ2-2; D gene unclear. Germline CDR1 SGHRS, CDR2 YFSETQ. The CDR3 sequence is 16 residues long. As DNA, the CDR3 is TGCGCCAGCAGCTCCCGGACGGTCGCGAACACCGTGGAGCTGTTTTTT. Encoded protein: CASSSRTVANTVELFF.

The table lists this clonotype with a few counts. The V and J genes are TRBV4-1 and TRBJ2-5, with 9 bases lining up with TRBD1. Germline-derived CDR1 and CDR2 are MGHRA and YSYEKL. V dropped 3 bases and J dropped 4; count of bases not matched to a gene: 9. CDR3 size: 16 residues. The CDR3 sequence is CASSQGGQGQGETQYF. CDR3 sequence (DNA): TGCGCCAGCAGCCAGGGAGGACAGGGGCAGGGAGAGACCCAGTACTTC.